This entry describes one T cell receptor beta chain. In the authors' workflow: Estimation of nucleated cell counts was performed using reference gene primer amplification. Using immunoSEQ multiplex PCR, the repertoire was profiled, and TCRdb retains in-frame clones only, with some absent. V, J and clone size reflect that table, while D and trimming were determined from the DNA. The sample consists of about 250,000 clones, about nine tenths of them appearing once. This record belongs to a study of blood T cell repertoires in COVID-19. Study-wide context: COVID-19 samples from acute and convalescent phases originated in the United States, Italy and Spain.

The CDR3 covers 13 residues. V gave up 6 bases and J gave up 8 bases, with 14 bases separating them. Germline V gives CDR1 MRHNA, CDR2 SNTAGT. The origin of this receptor is a woman in her 30s with active or convalescent COVID-19. This chain connects TRBV6-4 to TRBJ2-1; weak D call: TRBD2 (6 bases). The sample taken for sequencing was peripheral blood. This chain's CDR3 is CASSGTGWDEQFF. The CDR3 DNA is TGTGCCAGCAGCGGGACTGGCTGGGATGAGCAGTTCTTC.